This TCR beta chain was identified during a study of T cell responses to AZD1222 COVID-19 vaccine. A note on this clone: What it binds is not known.

Study results and limitations: Among AZD1222 vaccinees, only five or six were seropositive at baseline. Epitopes outside B.1.351 and B.1.1.7 mutated regions reportedly drew nearly half of spike TCRs. Spike-specific TCR breadth and depth both grew after two AZD1222 doses.

Produced via immunoSEQ multiplex PCR; TCRdb's table is partial and in-frame only. This table holds 95,000 to 100,000 clones, 70% to 90% found once. CDR1 is MGHRA, CDR2 YSYEKL, per germline. V was trimmed by 4 bases and J by 4 bases, leaving 16 bases between them. The CDR3 consists of 15 residues. The rearrangement uses TRBV4-1 and TRBJ2-5, with D perhaps being TRBD1 or TRBD2 (6 bases each). This sample comprised peripheral blood, obtained on day 0 of AZD1222 vaccination. The TCR sequence derives from an adult in good health. The CDR3 nucleotides are TGCGCCAGCAGCCTGCTCCCCTGGGGGGCAGAGACCCAGTACTTC. Translating it yields CASSLLPWGAETQYF.